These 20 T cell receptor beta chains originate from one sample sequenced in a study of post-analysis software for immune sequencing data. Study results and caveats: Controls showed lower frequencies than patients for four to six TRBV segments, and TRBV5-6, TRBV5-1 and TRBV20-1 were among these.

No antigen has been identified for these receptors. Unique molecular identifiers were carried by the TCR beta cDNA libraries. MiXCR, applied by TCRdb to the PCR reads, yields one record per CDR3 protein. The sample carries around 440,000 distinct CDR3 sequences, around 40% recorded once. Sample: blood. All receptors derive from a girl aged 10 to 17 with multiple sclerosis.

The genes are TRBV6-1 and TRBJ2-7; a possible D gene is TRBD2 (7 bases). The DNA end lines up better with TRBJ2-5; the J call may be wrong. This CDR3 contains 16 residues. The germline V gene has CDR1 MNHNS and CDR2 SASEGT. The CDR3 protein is CASSEAWGGSGETQYF. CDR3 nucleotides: TGTGCCAGCAGTGAAGCATGGGGGGGCTCAGGGGAGACCCAGTACTTC.

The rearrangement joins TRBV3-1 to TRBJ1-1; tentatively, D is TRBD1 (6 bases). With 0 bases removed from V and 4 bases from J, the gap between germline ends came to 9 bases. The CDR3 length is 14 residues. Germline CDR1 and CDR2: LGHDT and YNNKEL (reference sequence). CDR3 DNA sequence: TGTGCCAGCAGCCAAGAAGAGGGGGGCACTGAAGCTTTCTTT. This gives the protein CASSQEEGGTEAFF. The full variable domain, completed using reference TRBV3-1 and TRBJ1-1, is DTAVSQTPKYLVTQMGNDKSIKCEQNLGHDTMYWYKQDSKKFLKIMFSYNNKELIINETVPNRFSPKSPDKAHLNLHINSLELGDSAVYFCASSQEEGGTEAFFGQGTRLTVV.

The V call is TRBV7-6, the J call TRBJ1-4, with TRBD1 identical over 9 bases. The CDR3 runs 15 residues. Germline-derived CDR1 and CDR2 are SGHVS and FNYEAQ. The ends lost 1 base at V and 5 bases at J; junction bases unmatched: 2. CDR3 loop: CASSLETGGNEKLFF. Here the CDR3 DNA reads TGTGCCAGCAGCTTAGAGACAGGGGGAAATGAAAAACTGTTTTTT.

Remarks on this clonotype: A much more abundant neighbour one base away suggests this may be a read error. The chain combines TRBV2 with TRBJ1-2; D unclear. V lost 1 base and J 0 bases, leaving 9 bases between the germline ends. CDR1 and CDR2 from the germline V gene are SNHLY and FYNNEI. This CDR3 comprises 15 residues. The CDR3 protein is CASSEDPVPNYGYTF. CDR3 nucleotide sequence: TGTGCCAGCAGTGAAGATCCAGTCCCTAACTATGGCTACACCTTC.

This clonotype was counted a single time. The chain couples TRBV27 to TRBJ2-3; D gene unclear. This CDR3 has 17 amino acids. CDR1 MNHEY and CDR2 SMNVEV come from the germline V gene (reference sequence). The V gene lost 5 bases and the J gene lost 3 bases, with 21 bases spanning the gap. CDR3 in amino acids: CASSPHQTLSLTDTQYF. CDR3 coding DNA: TGTGCCAGCAGTCCTCACCAGACCCTCTCCCTAACAGATACGCAGTATTTT.

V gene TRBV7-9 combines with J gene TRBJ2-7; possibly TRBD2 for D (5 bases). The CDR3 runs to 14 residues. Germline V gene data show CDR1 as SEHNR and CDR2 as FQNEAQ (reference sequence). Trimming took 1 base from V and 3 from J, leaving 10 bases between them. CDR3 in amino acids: CASSLGGPFYEQYF. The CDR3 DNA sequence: TGTGCCAGCAGCTTAGGCGGGCCGTTCTACGAGCAGTACTTC.

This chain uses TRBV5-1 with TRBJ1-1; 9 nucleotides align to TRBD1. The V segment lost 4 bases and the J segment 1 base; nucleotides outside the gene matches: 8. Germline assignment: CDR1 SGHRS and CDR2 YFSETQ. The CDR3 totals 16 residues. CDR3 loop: CASSPQPGQGNTEAFF. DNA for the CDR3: TGCGCCAGCAGCCCTCAACCGGGACAGGGGAACACTGAAGCTTTCTTT.

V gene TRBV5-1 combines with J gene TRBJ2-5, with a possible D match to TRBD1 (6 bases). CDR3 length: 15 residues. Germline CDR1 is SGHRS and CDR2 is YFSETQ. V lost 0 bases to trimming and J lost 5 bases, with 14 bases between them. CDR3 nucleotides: TGCGCCAGCAGCTTGGTATCAGGGGATGGGGAGACCCAGTACTTC. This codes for CASSLVSGDGETQYF.

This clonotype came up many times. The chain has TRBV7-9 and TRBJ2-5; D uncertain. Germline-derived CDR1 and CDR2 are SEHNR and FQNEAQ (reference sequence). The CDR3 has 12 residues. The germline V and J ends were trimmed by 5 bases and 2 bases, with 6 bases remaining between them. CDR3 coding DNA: TGTGCCAGCAGCCGAGTTCAAGAGACCCAGTACTTC. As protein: CASSRVQETQYF. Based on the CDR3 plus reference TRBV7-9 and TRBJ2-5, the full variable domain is DTGVSQNPRHKITKRGQNVTFRCDPISEHNRLYWYRQTLGQGPEFLTYFQNEAQLEKSRLLSDRFSAERPKGSFSTLEIQRTEQGDSAMYLCASSRVQETQYFGPGTRLLVL.

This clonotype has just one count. In nucleotides, the CDR3 is TGTGCCAGCAGTTCGCCACTCAGCGGGAGGGCCACAGAGACCCAGTACTTC. It specifies CASSSPLSGRATETQYF. The chain carries TRBV28 and TRBJ2-5, with 10 bases lining up with TRBD2. CDR3 length: 17 residues. Germline CDR1 MDHEN, CDR2 SYDVKM. V lost 4 bases, J lost 4 bases, and 12 bases stayed unmatched.

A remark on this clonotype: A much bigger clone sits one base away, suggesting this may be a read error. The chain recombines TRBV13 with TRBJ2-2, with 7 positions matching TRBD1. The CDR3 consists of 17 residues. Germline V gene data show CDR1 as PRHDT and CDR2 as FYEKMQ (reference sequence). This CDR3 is CASSLEPGQKNTGERFF. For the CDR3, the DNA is TGTGCCAGCAGCTTAGAGCCGGGACAGAAAAACACCGGGGAGCGGTTTTTT.

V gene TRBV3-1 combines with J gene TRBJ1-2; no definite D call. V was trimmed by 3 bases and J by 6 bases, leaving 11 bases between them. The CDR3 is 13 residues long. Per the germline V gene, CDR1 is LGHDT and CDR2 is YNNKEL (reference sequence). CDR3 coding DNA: TGTGCCAGCAGCCACCCTGACGGAAATGGCTACACCTTC. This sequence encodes CASSHPDGNGYTF.

CDR3 bases: TGTGCCAGCAGCGTAGGACTAGGCGGATACAATGAGCAGTTCTTC. As protein: CASSVGLGGYNEQFF. The V and J genes are TRBV9 and TRBJ2-1, with D perhaps TRBD2 (6 bases). Germline CDR1 is SGDLS and CDR2 is YYNGEE. This CDR3 region has 15 residues. V was trimmed by 0 bases and J by 4 bases, leaving 11 bases between them.

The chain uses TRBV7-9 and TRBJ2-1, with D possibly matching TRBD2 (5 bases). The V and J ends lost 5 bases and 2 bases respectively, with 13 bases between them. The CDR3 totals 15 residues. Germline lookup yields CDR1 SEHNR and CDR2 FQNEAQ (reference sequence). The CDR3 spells CASSPPLAPYNEQFF. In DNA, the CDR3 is TGTGCCAGCAGCCCACCCCTAGCCCCCTACAATGAGCAGTTCTTC.

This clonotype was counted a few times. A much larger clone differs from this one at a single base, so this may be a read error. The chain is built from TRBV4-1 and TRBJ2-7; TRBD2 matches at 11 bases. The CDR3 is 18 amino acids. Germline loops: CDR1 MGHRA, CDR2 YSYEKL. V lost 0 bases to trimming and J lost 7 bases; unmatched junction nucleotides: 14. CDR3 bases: TGCGCCAGCAGCCAAGAACCCACTAGCGGGAGTGTGAGGAATGAGCAGTACTTC. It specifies CASSQEPTSGSVRNEQYF.

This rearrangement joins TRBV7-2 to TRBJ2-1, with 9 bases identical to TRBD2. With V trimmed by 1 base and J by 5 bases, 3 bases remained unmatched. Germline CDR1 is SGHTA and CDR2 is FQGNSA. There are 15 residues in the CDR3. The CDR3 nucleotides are TGTGCCAGCAGCTTAGGACTAGCGGATAACAATGAGCAGTTCTTC. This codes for CASSLGLADNNEQFF.

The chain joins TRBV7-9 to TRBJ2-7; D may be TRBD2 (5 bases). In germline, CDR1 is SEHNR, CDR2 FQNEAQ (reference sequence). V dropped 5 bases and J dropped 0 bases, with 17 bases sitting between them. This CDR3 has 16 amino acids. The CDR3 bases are TGTGCCAGCAGCCTAGGGAGTGGGCGGAGCTCCTACGAGCAGTACTTC. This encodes CASSLGSGRSSYEQYF. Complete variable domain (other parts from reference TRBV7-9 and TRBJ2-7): DTGVSQNPRHKITKRGQNVTFRCDPISEHNRLYWYRQTLGQGPEFLTYFQNEAQLEKSRLLSDRFSAERPKGSFSTLEIQRTEQGDSAMYLCASSLGSGRSSYEQYFGPGTRLTVT.

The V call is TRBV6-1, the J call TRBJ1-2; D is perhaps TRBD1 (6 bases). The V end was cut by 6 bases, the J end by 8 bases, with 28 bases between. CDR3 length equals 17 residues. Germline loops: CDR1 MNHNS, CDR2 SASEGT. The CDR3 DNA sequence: TGTGCCAGCAGAAACCCGAAGACCATACAGGGAGGGGGAGGCTACACCTTC. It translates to CASRNPKTIQGGGGYTF.

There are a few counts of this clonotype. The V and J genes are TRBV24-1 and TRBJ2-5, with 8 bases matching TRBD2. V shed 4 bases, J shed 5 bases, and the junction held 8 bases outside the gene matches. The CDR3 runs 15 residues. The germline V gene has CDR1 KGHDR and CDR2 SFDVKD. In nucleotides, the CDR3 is TGTGCCACCAGTGACACCGGGACTAGTTGGGAGACCCAGTACTTC. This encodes CATSDTGTSWETQYF.

The CDR3 sequence: CASSPGGRGGYGYTF. In nucleotides, the CDR3 is TGTGCCAGCAGTCCGGGGGGGCGAGGGGGCTATGGCTACACCTTC. J is TRBJ1-2 and V is TRBV28, with a weak D call TRBD1 (6 bases). V was pared by 5 bases and J by 4 bases, with 17 bases between. CDR1 and CDR2 (germline): MDHEN, SYDVKM. The CDR3 has 15 residues.